This TCR beta chain originates from a study of OX40 agonist ivuxolimab in advanced cancers. Study-wide background: Ivuxolimab was administered intravenously to patients at 0.01 to 10 mg/kg every 2 weeks.

The ends were cut back, 8 bases at V and 6 bases at J, with 14 bases in the middle. The CDR3 length is 12 residues. Germline-derived CDR1 and CDR2 are SQVTM and ANQGSEA. The protocol was immunoSEQ multiplex PCR, while the TCRdb copy is restricted to in-frame clones and leaves out a portion. This table holds approximately 47,000 clones, about nine tenths found once. The TCR originated in an adult with an advanced solid tumor such as melanoma, head and neck, liver or kidney cancer. The rearrangement uses TRBV29-1 and TRBJ2-1; D might be TRBD2 (5 bases). Sequenced here: CD4+ or CD8+ T cells sorted from blood, sampled in a trial of the OX40 agonist ivuxolimab. The DNA of the CDR3 is TGCAGCATATGGGGAGAAGTCAATGAGCAGTTCTTC. This translates into CSIWGEVNEQFF.